A single sample is the source of the 24 T cell receptor beta chains below, sequenced in a study of identical twins. Via MiXCR, TCRdb re-called the 5' RACE reads, giving one row per CDR3 protein. The sample gives about 150,000 distinct CDR3 sequences, around 3.5% of which show up once; 7% to 10% is in the top ten. What was sequenced was memory T cells sorted from blood. The receptors were sampled from a man younger than 35 in good health.

This clonotype was found many times. The chain uses TRBV20-1 and TRBJ2-2, with TRBD2 identical over 16 bases. The CDR3 has 17 residues. Unmatched junction bases numbered 8, after V lost 6 bases and J lost 4 bases. CDR1 and CDR2 (germline): DFQATT, SNEGSKA (reference sequence). The CDR3 region is CSAAGTSGRGATGELFF. The CDR3 bases are TGCAGTGCCGCCGGGACTAGCGGGAGGGGGGCCACCGGGGAGCTGTTTTTT.

This clonotype came up many times. The gene calls are TRBV5-1 and TRBJ2-7, with no clear D. The CDR3 consists of 14 residues. Germline lookup yields CDR1 SGHRS and CDR2 YFSETQ. Trimming left V 4 bases short and J 1 base short, with 12 bases between. The CDR3 sequence: CASSDVSGSYEQYF. DNA for the CDR3: TGCGCCAGCAGCGATGTCAGTGGTTCCTACGAGCAGTACTTC.

This clonotype was recorded at least ten times. The chain couples TRBV5-8 to TRBJ2-5; D might be TRBD1 (6 bases). The CDR3 has 16 amino acids. The V gene's germline CDR1 is SGHTS and CDR2 YDEGEE. V shed 3 bases and J shed 2 bases, with 17 bases lying between them. DNA of the CDR3: TGTGCCAGCAGCTCCACCGGGACACCTAATCAAGAGACCCAGTACTTC. Its translation: CASSSTGTPNQETQYF.

Many counts were recorded for this clonotype. The chain has TRBV11-2 and TRBJ2-3, with TRBD2 matching over 11 bases. CDR1 is SGHAT, CDR2 FQNNGV, per germline. The CDR3 is made up of 15 amino acids. Germline trimming cut 5 bases from V and 6 bases from J; bases unmatched to any gene: 7. The CDR3 DNA reads as TGTGCCAGCAGCCACGGGACTAGCGGTTTGGATACGCAGTATTTT. This sequence encodes CASSHGTSGLDTQYF.

This clonotype has ten or more counts. The V call is TRBV12-3 or TRBV12-4, the J call TRBJ1-1; D is unresolved. Deletions cut 3 bases from V and 5 bases from J, with 13 bases between. The CDR3 has 14 residues. The CDR3 nucleotides read TGTGCCAGCAGTTTGGTGGCAGAGGGAACTGAAGCTTTCTTT. This translates into CASSLVAEGTEAFF.

The rearrangement joins TRBV7-2 to TRBJ2-1; D may correspond to TRBD1 or TRBD2 (6 bases each). Trimming pared 5 bases from V and 9 bases from J, leaving 11 bases between. This CDR3 is 12 amino acids long. The germline CDR1 and CDR2 sequences are SGHTA and FQGNSA. The CDR3 reads CASSIWGAEQFF. The CDR3 DNA reads as TGTGCCAGCAGCATCTGGGGGGCTGAGCAGTTCTTC.

Many counts were recorded for this clonotype. As DNA, the CDR3 is TGCAGTGCAGACAGCCTTAATGAAAAACTGTTTTTT. Translation gives CSADSLNEKLFF. J is TRBJ1-4 and V is TRBV20-1; TRBD1 might be the D (5 bases). CDR3 length: 12 amino acids. V was clipped by 6 bases and J by 4 bases, with 9 bases between them. From germline, CDR1 is DFQATT and CDR2 SNEGSKA (reference sequence).

This clonotype was seen at least ten times. The rearrangement joins TRBV20-1 to TRBJ2-3; weak D call: TRBD2 (6 bases). CDR1 and CDR2 (germline): DFQATT, SNEGSKA (reference sequence). The CDR3 is 14 residues long. V shed 0 bases and J shed 2 bases, with 9 bases lying between them. The DNA for the CDR3 is TGCAGTGCTAGAGACGGGACTTTCACAGATACGCAGTATTTT. As protein: CSARDGTFTDTQYF.

This clonotype was picked up many times. The rearrangement joins TRBV6-2 or TRBV6-3 to TRBJ1-1; weak D call: TRBD1 (6 bases). The CDR3 is 13 residues long. With 7 bases removed from V and 1 base from J, the gap between germline ends came to 10 bases. Germline values: CDR1 MNHEY, CDR2 SVGEGT. In DNA, the CDR3 is TGTGCCAGCAAGGGGGGGAAGAACACTGAAGCTTTCTTT. Translation: CASKGGKNTEAFF.

The chain uses TRBV20-1 and TRBJ2-1, with 8 positions matching TRBD2. The germline gives CDR1 DFQATT, CDR2 SNEGSKA (reference sequence). CDR3 length: 14 amino acids. With V trimmed by 6 bases and J by 4 bases, 8 bases remained unmatched. The CDR3 sequence is CSADSASGYNEQFF. DNA of the CDR3: TGCAGTGCAGACTCGGCTAGCGGGTACAATGAGCAGTTCTTC.

The table lists this clonotype with many counts. The rearrangement uses TRBV15 and TRBJ2-7, with D maybe TRBD1 (6 bases). The CDR3 is 14 amino acids. Germline V gene sequence: CDR1 LNHNV, CDR2 YYDKDF (reference sequence). The V end was cut by 5 bases, the J end by 3 bases, with 14 bases between. The CDR3 spells CATSPGQGGYEQYF. The CDR3 nucleotides read TGTGCCACCAGCCCGGGACAAGGGGGCTACGAGCAGTACTTC.

This clonotype was counted ten times or more. The genes are TRBV5-6 and TRBJ2-3, with 10 bases aligning to TRBD1. The CDR3 sequence is 16 residues long. Germline V gene lookup returns CDR1 SGHDT and CDR2 YYEEEE. With 4 bases clipped from V and 0 bases from J, the junction kept 5 bases outside the gene matches. As DNA, the CDR3 is TGTGCCAGCAGCGGCTTGGACAGGGGGAGCACAGATACGCAGTATTTT. This gives the protein CASSGLDRGSTDTQYF. The variable domain in full, with the rest retrieved from reference TRBV5-6 and TRBJ2-3, is DAGVTQSPTHLIKTRGQQVTLRCSPKSGHDTVSWYQQALGQGPQFIFQYYEEEERQRGNFPDRFSGHQFPNYSSELNVNALLLGDSALYLCASSGLDRGSTDTQYFGPGTRLTVL.

This clonotype was recorded at least ten times. The gene calls are TRBV5-1 and TRBJ2-1; 9 positions match TRBD1. The V segment lost 4 bases and the J segment 4 bases; nucleotides outside the gene matches: 6. The CDR3 length is 15 residues. The V gene's germline CDR1 is SGHRS and CDR2 YFSETQ. The CDR3 spells CASSRAGTGYNEQFF. In DNA form, the CDR3 reads TGCGCCAGCAGCCGGGCCGGGACAGGGTACAATGAGCAGTTCTTC.

This clonotype was detected many times. This sequence joins TRBV7-6 and TRBJ1-1; D call uncertain. The CDR3 length is 14 residues. Germline lookup yields CDR1 SGHVS and CDR2 FNYEAQ. Trimming cost V 1 base and J 6 bases, with 12 bases left between them. The DNA of the CDR3 is TGTGCCAGCAGCTTAGGAGGCGCCGGGGCTGAAGCTTTCTTT. It encodes CASSLGGAGAEAFF.

This clonotype was seen ten or more times. This chain connects TRBV5-6 to TRBJ1-2; D gene unclear. CDR3 size: 12 residues. Trimming stripped 9 bases from V and 7 bases from J, with 16 bases between. Germline-derived CDR1 and CDR2 are SGHDT and YYEEEE. CDR3 sequence reads: CATHRRDRGYTF. The DNA of the CDR3 is TGTGCCACCCATCGTAGGGATCGTGGCTACACCTTC.

This clonotype was seen ten or more times. Here the CDR3 DNA reads TGCGCCAGCAGCTTGGGACTTCTGTCGGCCTACGAGCAGTACTTC. It yields the protein CASSLGLLSAYEQYF. This rearrangement joins TRBV5-1 to TRBJ2-7; D not certain. V lost 0 bases and J lost 2, with 12 bases in between. CDR3 length equals 15 residues. CDR1 and CDR2 (germline): SGHRS, YFSETQ.

This clonotype has ten or more counts. The rearrangement joins TRBV6-1 to TRBJ2-1; D may be TRBD1 (7 bases). This CDR3 contains 15 residues. Germline CDR1 reads MNHNS; CDR2 reads SASEGT. The V end was cut by 6 bases, the J end by 4 bases, with 16 bases between. The CDR3 DNA reads TGTGCCAGCAGGGCGGGGCAGGGGGTTTACAATGAGCAGTTCTTC. Protein product: CASRAGQGVYNEQFF.

A remark on this clonotype: One base away lies a much larger clone, so this may be a sequencing read error. Given the absence of the conserved phenylalanine or tryptophan at the CDR3 end, a read error is likely. The genes are TRBV11-1 and TRBJ1-1, with D uncertain. Germline V gene lookup returns CDR1 SGHAT and CDR2 FQDESV (reference sequence). The CDR3 totals 15 residues. The V and J ends lost 7 bases and 1 base respectively, with 16 bases between them. The CDR3 coding sequence is TGTGCCAGCAAGGGATTAACCGCGAGGAACACTGAAGCTTTCTGT. Its protein product is CASKGLTARNTEAFC.

This clonotype came up many times. Here the CDR3 reads CASSLIGGVEGAFF. Here the CDR3 DNA reads TGTGCCAGCAGCTTAATTGGAGGGGTGGAGGGAGCTTTCTTT. J is TRBJ1-1 and V is TRBV7-8, with D perhaps TRBD1 (5 bases). The germline CDR1 and CDR2 sequences are SGHVS and FQNEAQ. V lost 2 bases to trimming and J lost 10 bases, with 17 bases between them. This CDR3 has 14 amino acids. The full variable domain, in which reference TRBV7-8 and TRBJ1-1 provide the parts outside the CDR3, is GAGVSQSPRYKVAKRGQDVALRCDPISGHVSLFWYQQALGQGPEFLTYFQNEAQLDKSGLPSDRFFAERPEGSVSTLKIQRTQQEDSAVYLCASSLIGGVEGAFFGQGTRLTVV.

This clonotype was recorded many times. This rearrangement joins TRBV12-3 or TRBV12-4 to TRBJ1-6, with no clear D. V shed 1 base and J shed 9 bases, with 7 bases lying between them. This CDR3 has 13 residues. The CDR3 protein is CASSLGGASPLHF. For the CDR3, the DNA is TGTGCCAGCAGTTTAGGAGGAGCTTCACCCCTCCACTTT.

This clonotype was observed at least ten times. The J gene is TRBJ2-7, the V gene TRBV7-2; 8 bases are a match to TRBD2. CDR3 length: 14 residues. With 3 bases clipped from V and 4 bases from J, the junction kept 5 bases outside the gene matches. Germline values: CDR1 SGHTA, CDR2 FQGNSA. This CDR3 reads CASSFKAGVYEQYF. As DNA, the CDR3 is TGTGCCAGCAGCTTTAAAGCGGGGGTGTACGAGCAGTACTTC.

At least ten counts were recorded for this clonotype. The DNA for the CDR3 is TGTGCCAGCAGCTTAGTTGGTTGGAAAGAGACCCAGTACTTC. This encodes CASSLVGWKETQYF. The chain has TRBV7-2 and TRBJ2-5; no firm D call. CDR1 and CDR2 from the germline V gene are SGHTA and FQGNSA. The V end lost 1 base, the J end lost 3 bases, and 9 bases lay between the germline ends. The CDR3 has 14 residues.

This clonotype has ten or more counts. The gene calls are TRBV6-2 or TRBV6-3 and TRBJ2-7; tentative D call: TRBD1 (6 bases). This CDR3 is built from 12 residues. The V end was cut by 7 bases, the J end by 6 bases, with 13 bases between. The germline V gene has CDR1 MNHEY and CDR2 SVGEGT. CDR3: CASNQGLGEQYF. In DNA, the CDR3 is TGTGCCAGCAACCAGGGGTTGGGCGAGCAGTACTTC.

This clonotype has a count of ten or more. The V call is TRBV10-3, the J call TRBJ2-1, with 14 bases that match TRBD2. Germline V gene lookup returns CDR1 ENHRY and CDR2 SYGVKD. V trimming: 6 bases; J trimming: 4 bases; junction bases outside the gene matches: 5. CDR3 length equals 16 residues. CDR3: CAIRGTSGSRYNEQFF. The CDR3 nucleotides are TGTGCCATCAGGGGGACTAGCGGGAGTAGATACAATGAGCAGTTCTTC.